The clone carrying this T cell receptor beta chain occurred once. How the authors handled the data: The authors estimated nucleated cell counts from reference gene primer amplification. Profiled with immunoSEQ multiplex PCR; TCRdb holds only in-frame clones, not every one. D and trimming come from the DNA, and the V and J calls and clone size come from that table. The table lists 450,000 to 500,000 clones, 80% to 90% of them singletons, with approximately 2.9% in the top ten. Germline loops: CDR1 MDHEN, CDR2 SYDVKM. This CDR3 comprises 15 residues. J gave up 6 bases and V 5 bases, and 9 bases lay outside the gene matches. The sample comes from a study of blood T cell repertoires in COVID-19. In the study overall: COVID-19 samples from acute and convalescent phases originated in the United States, Italy and Spain. PBMCs, B-cell-depleted T cells, or T cells were the source of the cDNA or gDNA that made up the material.

The sequencing sample was made of peripheral blood. V usage is TRBV28 and J usage is TRBJ1-2; TRBD1 matches 10 bases. This sequence was found in a human donor in a cohort sampled during active COVID-19. The CDR3 spells CASSTPGQGRNGYTF. The CDR3 DNA follows: TGTGCCAGCAGTACCCCGGGACAGGGGCGAAATGGCTACACCTTC.